Each of the 7 T cell receptor beta chains below was sequenced from the same sample in a study of cytomegalovirus exposure and HLA in healthy donors. Researchers ran the PCR with 60 Vbeta and 13 Jbeta primers. Sequencing used immunoSEQ multiplex PCR; TCRdb keeps in-frame clones, though not all of them. Among about 160,000 clones listed, approximately 72% were seen once. The material sequenced was PBMCs. The receptors were gathered from a female donor in good health and CMV-seronegative.

The chain joins TRBV15 to TRBJ2-4; TRBD1 agrees at 9 bases. V lost 0 bases, J lost 0 bases, and 3 bases stayed unmatched. CDR1 is LNHNV, CDR2 YYDKDF, per germline (reference sequence). This CDR3 region has 17 residues. The chain's CDR3 is CATSREGQGLAKNIQYF. The DNA for the CDR3 is TGTGCCACCAGCAGAGAGGGACAGGGTCTAGCCAAAAACATTCAGTACTTC.

This chain uses TRBV9 with TRBJ2-1, with 7 bases that match TRBD2. Losses at the gene ends were 4 bases for V and 0 bases for J; bases not matched to a gene: 19. The CDR3 is 20 residues long. Germline V lookup: CDR1 SGDLS, CDR2 YYNGEE. The CDR3 nucleotides read TGTGCCAGCAGCCCCCGGGGGAGGGGCAGTCCTAGTAGCTCCTACAATGAGCAGTTCTTC. Protein sequence: CASSPRGRGSPSSSYNEQFF.

This chain uses TRBV27 with TRBJ2-3; 10 nucleotides agree with TRBD2. Unmatched junction bases numbered 11, after V lost 6 bases and J lost 2 bases. This CDR3 has 17 amino acids. Germline CDR1 MNHEY, CDR2 SMNVEV (reference sequence). The CDR3 sequence is CASRELAGPGFTDTQYF. CDR3 coding DNA: TGTGCCAGCAGGGAACTAGCGGGGCCGGGGTTCACAGATACGCAGTATTTT.

The V gene is TRBV4-1, the J gene TRBJ2-1; 7 bases match TRBD1. The ends lost 4 bases at V and 11 bases at J; junction bases unmatched: 17. Per germline, CDR1 MGHRA and CDR2 YSYEKL. This CDR3 comprises 16 residues. In DNA, the CDR3 is TGCGCCAGCAGCCGGACCGGGACAGAGAGCCCAATGAAGCAGTTCTTC. It encodes CASSRTGTESPMKQFF.

This clone was observed a few times. The CDR3 sequence: CASTGQGGEKLFF. CDR3 nucleotides: TGTGCCAGCACCGGACAGGGAGGTGAAAAACTGTTTTTT. The genes are TRBV6-6 and TRBJ1-4, with 8 bases fitting TRBD1. V gave up 7 bases and J gave up 7 bases; unmatched junction bases: 5. The V gene's germline CDR1 is MNHNY and CDR2 SVGAGI (reference sequence). The CDR3 runs 13 residues.

The chain has TRBV19 and TRBJ2-7; 8 bases are shared with TRBD2. The J segment lost 3 bases and the V segment lost 10 bases, leaving 14 bases of the junction unmatched. There are 15 residues in the CDR3. Germline CDR1 and CDR2: LNHDA and SQIVND (reference sequence). The CDR3 coding sequence is TGTGCCACTTCATTGAGGCAGCGGGGGATCTACGAGCAGTACTTC. Its translation: CATSLRQRGIYEQYF.

The chain is built from TRBV7-6 and TRBJ2-1; perhaps TRBD2 as D (5 bases). The V gene lost 4 bases and the J gene lost 3 bases, with 19 bases spanning the gap. Germline-derived CDR1 and CDR2 are SGHVS and FNYEAQ. CDR3 length: 17 residues. CDR3 residues: CASSYSVGTRVYNEQFF. CDR3 nucleotide sequence: TGTGCCAGCAGCTATTCGGTTGGCACTAGGGTCTACAATGAGCAGTTCTTC.